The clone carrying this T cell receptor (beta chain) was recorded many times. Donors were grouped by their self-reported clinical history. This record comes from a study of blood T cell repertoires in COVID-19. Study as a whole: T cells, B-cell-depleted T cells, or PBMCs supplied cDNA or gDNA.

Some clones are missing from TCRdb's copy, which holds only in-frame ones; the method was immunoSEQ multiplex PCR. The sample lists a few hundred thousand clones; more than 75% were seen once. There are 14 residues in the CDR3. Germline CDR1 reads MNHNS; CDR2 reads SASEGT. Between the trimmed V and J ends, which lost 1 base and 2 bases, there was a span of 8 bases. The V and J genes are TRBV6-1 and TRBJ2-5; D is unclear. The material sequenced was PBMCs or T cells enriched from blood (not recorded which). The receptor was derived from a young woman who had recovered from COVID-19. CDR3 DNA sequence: TGTGCCAGCAGTGAAGGGGCTGCTCAAGAGACCCAGTACTTC. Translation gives CASSEGAAQETQYF.